This T cell receptor (beta chain) was sequenced during a study of cytomegalovirus exposure and HLA in healthy donors. The PCR had 60 Vbeta and 13 Jbeta primers. Profiled with immunoSEQ multiplex PCR; TCRdb holds only in-frame clones, not every one. The sample has approximately 30,000 clones; around 40% are singletons. The origin of this receptor is a woman between 45 and 60 years old in good health and CMV-seronegative. The specimen was PBMCs.

The CDR3 reads CASSSGTSGGAGETQYF. The CDR3 DNA follows: TGCGCCAGCAGCTCGGGGACAAGCGGGGGGGCCGGGGAGACCCAGTACTTC. The chain employs TRBV5-1 and TRBJ2-5, with 10 bases identical to TRBD2. Germline values: CDR1 SGHRS, CDR2 YFSETQ. CDR3 size: 17 residues. The ends lost 3 bases at V and 5 bases at J; junction bases unmatched: 13.